Sequencing of this T cell receptor (beta chain) was carried out in a study of cytomegalovirus exposure and HLA in healthy donors. 13 Jbeta primers and 60 Vbeta primers were used for the PCR. TCRdb keeps only in-frame clones here, not all; method: immunoSEQ multiplex PCR. Of fewer than 200,000 clones detected, roughly 78% appear once; the ten largest clones hold over 6%. This clone appeared once. Its antigen is not identified. A junction boundary mismatches the germline segment, possibly from a read error. The CDR3 length is 12 residues. Germline V gene lookup returns CDR1 SEHNR and CDR2 FQNEAQ (reference sequence). Regarding the study as a whole: Because they were indistinguishable, some V segments, including TRBV6-2 and TRBV6-3, were excluded.

The TCR sequence derives from a middle-aged man in good health and CMV-seropositive. The specimen was PBMCs. This chain joins TRBV7-9 and TRBJ1-2; no clear D gene. The CDR3 here is CSSSLNGDGYTF. The CDR3 region has the DNA TGTTCCAGCAGCTTAAACGGAGATGGCTACACCTTC.